Listed below are T cell receptor beta chains from one sample, sequenced in a study of glioma-infiltrating T cells. Using its own MiXCR run on the multiplex PCR reads, TCRdb lists one record per CDR3 protein. The sample lists approximately 100,000 distinct CDR3 sequences, approximately 26% occurring once. Sample: glioma tissue, nonneoplastic brain tissue, or PBMCs (not recorded which). The receptors were sampled from a human donor with low-grade glioma or glioblastoma, undergoing nonglioma brain surgery, or in good health (not recorded which). Both conserved end residues are part of each CDR3. The D gene is left open where the match is weak. Clone size is shown for a subset of rows, as once, few, many or a class of expanded clone.

d_call: TRBD1
j_call: TRBJ1-2
clone_size: .
v_call: TRBV15
cdr3_nt: TGTGCCACCAGCAGCGCTACAGGGGAGGATGGCTACACCTTC
cdr3_aa: CATSSATGEDGYTF

d_call: .
j_call: TRBJ2-4
clone_size: many
v_call: TRBV20-1
cdr3_nt: TGCAGTGCTAGAGCCCGGGGAAACATTCAGTACTTC
cdr3_aa: CSARARGNIQYF

d_call: .
j_call: TRBJ2-5
clone_size: .
v_call: TRBV3-1
cdr3_nt: TGTGCCAGCAGCCAAGACGGCACAGAGACCCAGTACTTC
cdr3_aa: CASSQDGTETQYF

d_call: .
j_call: TRBJ1-6
clone_size: few
v_call: TRBV10-2
cdr3_nt: TGCGCCAGCAGTGAGCCAACGGACAAGCTCTCCTATAATTCACCCCTCCACTTT
cdr3_aa: CASSEPTDKLSYNSPLHF

d_call: TRBD1
j_call: TRBJ2-5
clone_size: .
v_call: TRBV27
cdr3_nt: TGTGCCAGCAGTGTTGAAAGGGGGCGAGAGACCAAGTACTTC
cdr3_aa: CASSVERGRETKYF

d_call: TRBD1
j_call: TRBJ1-2
clone_size: many
v_call: TRBV20-1
cdr3_nt: TGCAGTGCTACAACGACGGACAGGGAGGATGGCTACACCTTC
cdr3_aa: CSATTTDREDGYTF

d_call: .
j_call: TRBJ1-1
clone_size: .
v_call: TRBV28
cdr3_nt: TGTGCTAGCAGTTCAAGGGTCGCTGAAGCTTTCTTT
cdr3_aa: CASSSRVAEAFF

d_call: .
j_call: TRBJ1-2
clone_size: many
v_call: TRBV20-1
cdr3_nt: TGCAGTGCTAGAGACACACTCAACTATGGCTACACCTTC
cdr3_aa: CSARDTLNYGYTF

d_call: TRBD1
j_call: TRBJ1-5
clone_size: .
v_call: TRBV20-1
cdr3_nt: TGCAGTGCGAGACAGGGAAATAGCAATCAGACCCGGCATTTT
cdr3_aa: CSARQGNSNQTRHF

d_call: .
j_call: TRBJ2-3
clone_size: .
v_call: TRBV7-9
cdr3_nt: TGTGCCAGCAGCTTATCAGGGGCTGTCGCAGATACGCAGTATTTT
cdr3_aa: CASSLSGAVADTQYF

d_call: TRBD1
j_call: TRBJ1-6
clone_size: .
v_call: TRBV2
cdr3_nt: TGTGCCAGCAAGGGGACAGGGGGCAGAAATTCACCCCTCCACTTT
cdr3_aa: CASKGTGGRNSPLHF

d_call: .
j_call: TRBJ2-7
clone_size: many
v_call: TRBV5-1
cdr3_nt: TGCGCCAGCAGCTTGGGACGGATCTCCTACGAGCAGTACTTC
cdr3_aa: CASSLGRISYEQYF

d_call: TRBD1
j_call: TRBJ2-1
clone_size: many
v_call: TRBV5-1
cdr3_nt: TGCGCCAGCAGCTGGGGACCGACAGGGGGAATCGATGAGCAGTTCTTC
cdr3_aa: CASSWGPTGGIDEQFF

d_call: TRBD1
j_call: TRBJ2-7
clone_size: many
v_call: TRBV3-1
cdr3_nt: TGTGCCAGCAGCCATAATAACAGGGGGCAATACGAGCAGTACTTC
cdr3_aa: CASSHNNRGQYEQYF

d_call: TRBD2
j_call: TRBJ2-7
clone_size: many
v_call: TRBV6-2/TRBV6-3
cdr3_nt: TGTGCCAGCAGTTACACGGGACTAGCGGGGCGCTACGAGCAGTACTTC
cdr3_aa: CASSYTGLAGRYEQYF

d_call: TRBD2
j_call: TRBJ2-7
clone_size: many
v_call: TRBV20-1
cdr3_nt: TGCAGTGCTAGAGATTCCAGAAGAACGGGGGGAAACTACGAGCAGTACTTC
cdr3_aa: CSARDSRRTGGNYEQYF

d_call: TRBD1
j_call: TRBJ1-2
clone_size: .
v_call: TRBV9
cdr3_nt: TGTGCCAGCAGCGGGGGACCCCGGACAGGCCTGGGATCCTATGGCTACACCTTC
cdr3_aa: CASSGGPRTGLGSYGYTF

d_call: .
j_call: TRBJ1-2
clone_size: .
v_call: TRBV5-1
cdr3_nt: TGCGCCAGCAGCTCGGAGCAGGGGCGCTATGGCTACACCTTC
cdr3_aa: CASSSEQGRYGYTF

d_call: TRBD2
j_call: TRBJ2-1
clone_size: .
v_call: TRBV29-1
cdr3_nt: TGCATCGTTGGAATCCCCAGCGGGATCGACAATGAGCAGTTCTTC
cdr3_aa: CIVGIPSGIDNEQFF

d_call: .
j_call: TRBJ2-3
clone_size: many
v_call: TRBV6-2/TRBV6-3
cdr3_nt: TGTGCCAGCAGTATCTGGATAGATACGCAGTATTTT
cdr3_aa: CASSIWIDTQYF

d_call: .
j_call: TRBJ2-1
clone_size: .
v_call: TRBV9
cdr3_nt: TGTGCCAGCAGCGCAGGCAGTACAGGGAATGAGCAGTTCTTC
cdr3_aa: CASSAGSTGNEQFF

d_call: .
j_call: TRBJ2-1
clone_size: many
v_call: TRBV14
cdr3_nt: TGTGCCAGCAGCCTAACTCAGTCGCTCTACAATGAGCAGTTCTTC
cdr3_aa: CASSLTQSLYNEQFF

d_call: .
j_call: TRBJ2-5
clone_size: .
v_call: TRBV12-3/TRBV12-4
cdr3_nt: TGTGCCAGCAGTTTAGCAGTTCTCCAAGAGACCCAGTACTTC
cdr3_aa: CASSLAVLQETQYF

d_call: TRBD1
j_call: TRBJ2-7
clone_size: many
v_call: TRBV20-1
cdr3_nt: TGCAGTGCTAGAGTAACAGGGGGCCACGAGCAGTACTTC
cdr3_aa: CSARVTGGHEQYF

d_call: .
j_call: TRBJ1-5
clone_size: many
v_call: TRBV28
cdr3_nt: TGTGCCAGCAGGAGCGGGGGGAGACAGCCCCAGCATTTT
cdr3_aa: CASRSGGRQPQHF

d_call: TRBD1
j_call: TRBJ2-1
clone_size: many
v_call: TRBV12-3/TRBV12-4
cdr3_nt: TGTGCCAGCAGCCGGACAGGGTCTAAGTTCTTC
cdr3_aa: CASSRTGSKFF

d_call: .
j_call: TRBJ1-5
clone_size: many
v_call: TRBV20-1
cdr3_nt: TGCAGTGCTTGGGACAACAATCAGCCCCAGCATTTT
cdr3_aa: CSAWDNNQPQHF

d_call: TRBD1
j_call: TRBJ2-7
clone_size: few
v_call: TRBV12-3/TRBV12-4
cdr3_nt: TGTGCCAGCACCGGGGACAGCATCTACGAGCAGTACTTC
cdr3_aa: CASTGDSIYEQYF